Sequencing of this T cell receptor (beta chain) was carried out in a study of blood T cell repertoires in COVID-19. Study-level background: Italy, Spain and the United States were the sources of the convalescent and acute COVID-19 samples. Sources were T cells, B-cell-depleted T cells, or PBMCs; the material itself was cDNA or gDNA.

Original methodology: Reference gene primer amplification gave nucleated cell count estimates. The table came from immunoSEQ multiplex PCR; TCRdb's copy has only in-frame clones and leaves some out. The DNA gave D and trimming, while V, J and clone size come from that table. The profile shows 63,000 or so clones, approximately 89% of them singletons. Germline-derived CDR1 and CDR2 are LNHDA and SQIVND (reference sequence). Trimming took 6 bases from V and 6 from J; bases not matched to a gene: 8. This CDR3 region has 14 residues. The sequenced material came from peripheral blood. The rearrangement uses TRBV19 and TRBJ2-7; 10 positions match TRBD1. The receptor was derived from a man aged 55 to 69 with acute or convalescent COVID-19. This CDR3 is CASSPGTGEGEQYF. Written as DNA, the CDR3 is TGTGCCAGTAGCCCCGGGACAGGGGAGGGCGAGCAGTACTTC.